A selection of T cell receptor beta chains follows, all from one sample in a study of T cells in narcolepsy. Sequencing was performed with immunoSEQ multiplex PCR; in TCRdb, only in-frame clones are kept and a portion is missing. The sample has about 32,000 clones, around 90% seen once; the top ten hold roughly 0.8%. Sequencing was carried out using CD45RA- memory CD4+ T cells from PBMCs. The receptors here all came from a human donor with narcolepsy. Each CDR3 is given with its conserved first and last residue. D genes are given only for firm matches. Clone size, where shown, is once, few, many, or a class for clones that have expanded.

CDR3 protein | CDR3 DNA | clone size | D gene | J gene | CDR3 length | V gene
CASSQDAGGYEQYF | TGTGCCAGCAGCCAAGATGCAGGTGGGTACGAGCAGTACTTC | - | - | TRBJ2-7 | 14 | TRBV4-2
CASSLRQDTNYGYTF | TGCGCCAGCAGCTTAAGACAGGACACTAACTATGGCTACACCTTC | - | - | TRBJ1-2 | 15 | TRBV5-1
CASSSQGAGTDTQYF | TGTGCCAGCAGCTCTCAGGGGGCGGGGACAGATACGCAGTATTTT | - | TRBD1 | TRBJ2-3 | 15 | TRBV28
CASSSSHRLLTIYF | TGTGCCAGCAGTTCCAGCCACAGGCTGTTAACCATATATTTT | once | - | TRBJ1-3 | 14 | TRBV28
CASSSPGHIQYF | TGTGCCAGCAGCTCCCCCGGCCACATTCAGTACTTC | - | - | TRBJ2-4 | 12 | TRBV11-2
CASSLELSGANVLTF | TGTGCCAGCAGCTTAGAGCTCTCTGGGGCCAACGTCCTGACTTTC | - | - | TRBJ2-6 | 15 | TRBV11-2
CASSPERGLTEAFF | TGTGCCAGCAGTCCGGAGAGGGGGCTTACTGAAGCTTTCTTT | - | TRBD1 | TRBJ1-1 | 14 | TRBV28
CASSSGTSGAYNEQFF | TGTGCCAGCAGCTCGGGGACTAGCGGGGCCTACAATGAGCAGTTCTTC | - | TRBD2 | TRBJ2-1 | 16 | TRBV5-4
CASSVDRGYEQYF | TGTGCCAGCAGTGTCGACAGGGGCTACGAGCAGTACTTC | - | TRBD1 | TRBJ2-7 | 13 | TRBV6-1
CASSQEAHLVKNTEAFF | TGTGCCAGCAGCCAGGAGGCACACTTGGTGAAGAACACTGAAGCTTTCTTT | once | - | TRBJ1-1 | 17 | TRBV4-2
CASSPLRRRDTEAFF | TGTGCCAGCTCACCATTGAGGCGTAGGGACACTGAAGCTTTCTTT | - | - | TRBJ1-1 | 15 | TRBV18
CASSFGTSQPQHF | TGTGCCAGCAGCTTTGGGACATCTCAGCCCCAGCATTTT | - | - | TRBJ1-5 | 13 | TRBV7-2
CASSIGTSNYGYTF | TGTGCCAGTAGTATAGGGACATCCAACTATGGCTACACCTTC | - | - | TRBJ1-2 | 14 | TRBV19
CASSLAARGSGELFF | TGCGCCAGCAGCTTGGCTGCCAGGGGTTCCGGGGAGCTGTTTTTT | - | - | TRBJ2-2 | 15 | TRBV5-1
CASSLGAGAPYEQYF | TGTGCCAGCAGCTTAGGGGCGGGAGCCCCGTACGAGCAGTACTTC | - | TRBD2 | TRBJ2-7 | 15 | TRBV7-6
CASSIQAGNTGELFF | TGTGCCAGTAGTATTCAAGCGGGGAACACCGGGGAGCTGTTTTTT | - | - | TRBJ2-2 | 15 | TRBV19
CASSLERASGVVNF | TGTGCCAGCAGCTTAGAGAGAGCCAGCGGGGTGGTAAACTTC | - | TRBD2 | TRBJ2-5 | 14 | TRBV7-2
CASGFRGVPGGTGELFF | TGTGCTAGTGGTTTCCGCGGGGTGCCAGGGGGAACCGGGGAGCTGTTTTTT | - | - | TRBJ2-2 | 17 | TRBV12-5
CASSLRQGGTDTQYF | TGTGCCAGCAGCTTGCGACAGGGTGGGACAGATACGCAGTATTTT | - | TRBD1 | TRBJ2-3 | 15 | TRBV5-6
CASSYYRVLIPFF | TGTGCCAGCAGCTATTACAGGGTCCTTATACCCTTTTTT | - | - | TRBJ2-3 | 13 | TRBV5-6
CASSPRASGGSSYNEQFF | TGTGCCAGCAGCCCTAGGGCTAGCGGGGGTAGCTCCTACAATGAGCAGTTCTTC | - | TRBD2 | TRBJ2-1 | 18 | TRBV9
CASSRRDQDTQYF | TGTGCCAGCAGCCGCCGGGACCAGGATACGCAGTATTTT | - | - | TRBJ2-3 | 13 | TRBV7-6
CASSSGETGFYGYTF | TGTGCCAGCAGCTCGGGGGAGACAGGGTTCTATGGCTACACCTTC | - | TRBD1 | TRBJ1-2 | 15 | TRBV6-5
CASSSGGAADTQYF | TGTGCCAGCAGTAGCGGGGGGGCGGCAGATACGCAGTATTTT | - | TRBD2 | TRBJ2-3 | 14 | TRBV11-3
CASTPGNQPQHF | TGTGCCAGCACCCCAGGTAATCAGCCCCAGCATTTT | - | - | TRBJ1-5 | 12 | TRBV28
CASRRLAGGQETQYF | TGTGCCAGCAGGCGACTAGCGGGAGGCCAAGAGACCCAGTACTTC | - | TRBD2 | TRBJ2-5 | 15 | TRBV28
CASSLGLTSRETQYF | TGTGCCAGCAGCTTAGGGTTGACTTCCCGAGAGACCCAGTACTTC | - | - | TRBJ2-5 | 15 | TRBV7-2
CASSWGGVGAKLFF | TGTGCCAGCAGCTGGGGGGGTGTCGGGGCAAAACTGTTTTTT | - | - | TRBJ1-4 | 14 | TRBV28
CASSDRSSGNTIYF | TGTGCCAGCAGTGATAGGAGCTCTGGAAACACCATATATTTT | - | - | TRBJ1-3 | 14 | TRBV2
CAISAGQGGTNEKLFF | TGTGCCATCAGTGCAGGACAGGGGGGTACTAATGAAAAACTGTTTTTT | few | TRBD1 | TRBJ1-4 | 16 | TRBV10-3
CASSLDAGLLRTDTQYF | TGCGCCAGCAGCTTGGACGCGGGACTCCTCCGCACAGATACGCAGTATTTT | - | - | TRBJ2-3 | 17 | TRBV5-1
CASSFMDRDHSPLHF | TGTGCCAGCAGTTTCATGGACAGGGACCATTCACCCCTCCACTTT | - | TRBD1 | TRBJ1-6 | 15 | TRBV28
CASSDHSYGYTF | TGTGCCAGCAGTGATCACAGCTATGGCTACACCTTC | once | - | TRBJ1-2 | 12 | TRBV2
CASSPIAGQVNTEAFF | TGTGCCAGCTCACCAATCGCAGGGCAGGTGAACACTGAAGCTTTCTTT | - | - | TRBJ1-1 | 16 | TRBV18
CASSLGHRGQNTGELFF | TGCGCCAGCAGCTTGGGCCACAGGGGGCAGAACACCGGGGAGCTGTTTTTT | - | TRBD1 | TRBJ2-2 | 17 | TRBV5-1
CASSPALGTGSYNEQFF | TGTGCCAGCAGCCCCGCTTTAGGGACAGGCTCCTACAATGAGCAGTTCTTC | - | TRBD1 | TRBJ2-1 | 17 | TRBV5-4
CASSEGSLAGNNEQFF | TGTGCCAGCAGTGAAGGTAGTCTAGCGGGGAACAATGAGCAGTTCTTC | - | TRBD2 | TRBJ2-1 | 16 | TRBV6-1
CASSIDRKQGAKNIQYF | TGTGCCAGTAGTATAGACAGAAAACAGGGGGCCAAAAACATTCAGTACTTC | - | TRBD1 | TRBJ2-4 | 17 | TRBV19
CASRIPGEYGYTF | TGTGCCAGCAGAATACCGGGAGAATATGGCTACACCTTC | - | - | TRBJ1-2 | 13 | TRBV28
CASSRTADGGNQPQHF | TGTGCCAGCAGCCGAACGGCAGACGGCGGGAATCAGCCCCAGCATTTT | once | - | TRBJ1-5 | 16 | TRBV9
CAALGFANTGELFF | TGTGCCGCCCTTGGGTTCGCGAACACCGGGGAGCTGTTTTTT | - | - | TRBJ2-2 | 14 | TRBV2
CASSRQGVTGELFF | TGTGCCAGCAGCCGACAGGGGGTCACCGGGGAGCTGTTTTTT | - | TRBD1 | TRBJ2-2 | 14 | TRBV14
CASSPPSATNQPQHF | TGTGCCAGCTCACCACCTTCGGCGACCAATCAGCCCCAGCATTTT | - | - | TRBJ1-5 | 15 | TRBV18
CASSNRDGRRPQHF | TGTGCCAGCAGCAACCGGGACGGCCGACGGCCCCAGCATTTT | - | - | TRBJ1-5 | 14 | TRBV28
CASSLAGTAYTGELFF | TGTGCCAGCAGCCTTGCCGGGACGGCCTACACCGGGGAGCTGTTTTTT | - | - | TRBJ2-2 | 16 | TRBV5-4
CASSPKGEGYTF | TGTGCCAGCAGCCCCAAGGGGGAAGGCTACACCTTC | few | - | TRBJ1-2 | 12 | TRBV7-8
CASMNSGAPYEQYF | TGTGCCAGTATGAATAGCGGGGCCCCCTACGAGCAGTACTTC | - | TRBD2 | TRBJ2-7 | 14 | TRBV2
CASSLTGGQPQHF | TGTGCCAGCAGCTTAACGGGAGGACAGCCCCAGCATTTT | - | - | TRBJ1-5 | 13 | TRBV7-2
CASSSPNRAHYGYTF | TGTGCCAGCAGCTCACCAAACAGGGCGCACTATGGCTACACCTTC | - | - | TRBJ1-2 | 15 | TRBV21-1
CACRTDPYEQYF | TGTGCCTGCCGCACAGACCCCTACGAGCAGTACTTC | - | - | TRBJ2-7 | 12 | TRBV30
CASSLRGTEAFF | TGTGCCAGCAGCTTAAGGGGGACTGAAGCTTTCTTT | - | - | TRBJ1-1 | 12 | TRBV7-8
CASSGSRGFLQETQYF | TGTGCCAGCAGCGGCTCACGAGGTTTTTTACAAGAGACCCAGTACTTC | - | - | TRBJ2-5 | 16 | TRBV28
CASSRGADYYGYTF | TGTGCCAGCAGCCGTGGCGCGGACTACTATGGCTACACCTTC | once | - | TRBJ1-2 | 14 | TRBV28
CASSPRPTVPETQYF | TGTGCCAGCAGTCCTCGACCGACAGTCCCCGAGACCCAGTACTTC | - | - | TRBJ2-5 | 15 | TRBV27
CASSEVGGRALYNEQFF | TGTGCCAGCAGTGAAGTCGGCGGGAGGGCCTTATACAATGAGCAGTTCTTC | - | TRBD2 | TRBJ2-1 | 17 | TRBV6-1